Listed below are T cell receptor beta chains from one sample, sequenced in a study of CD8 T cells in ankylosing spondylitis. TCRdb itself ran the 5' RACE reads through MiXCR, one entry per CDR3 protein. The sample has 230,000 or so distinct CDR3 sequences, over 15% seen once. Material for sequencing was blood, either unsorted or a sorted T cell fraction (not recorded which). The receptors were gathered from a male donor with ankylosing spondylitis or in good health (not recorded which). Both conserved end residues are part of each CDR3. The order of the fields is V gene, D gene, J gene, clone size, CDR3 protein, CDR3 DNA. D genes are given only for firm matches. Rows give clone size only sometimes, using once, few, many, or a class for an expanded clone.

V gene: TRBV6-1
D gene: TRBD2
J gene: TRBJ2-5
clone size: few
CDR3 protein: CASSLTGTSGIYWTQYF
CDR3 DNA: TGTGCCAGCAGCCTTACCGGGACTAGCGGGATCTACTGGACCCAGTACTTC

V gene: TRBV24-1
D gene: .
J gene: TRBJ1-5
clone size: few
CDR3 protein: CATSDFQGNVYQPQHF
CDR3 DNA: TGTGCCACCAGTGACTTCCAGGGGAATGTGTATCAGCCCCAGCATTTT

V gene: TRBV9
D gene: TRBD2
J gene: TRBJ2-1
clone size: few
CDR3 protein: CASSVWTSGNNEQFF
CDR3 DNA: TGTGCCAGCAGCGTCTGGACTAGCGGGAACAATGAGCAGTTCTTC

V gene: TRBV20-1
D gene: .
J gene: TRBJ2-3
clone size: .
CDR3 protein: CSAAIWGPRTDTQYF
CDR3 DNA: TGCAGTGCCGCCATTTGGGGCCCGCGCACAGATACGCAGTATTTT

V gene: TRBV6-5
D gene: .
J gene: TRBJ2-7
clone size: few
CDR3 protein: CASSYGSNPYEQYF
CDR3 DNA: TGTGCCAGCAGTTACGGGTCGAATCCTTACGAGCAGTACTTC

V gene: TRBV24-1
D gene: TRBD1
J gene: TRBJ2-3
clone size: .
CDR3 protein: CATSEDPGTGRTDTQYF
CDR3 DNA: TGTGCCACCAGTGAGGATCCCGGGACAGGCCGCACAGATACGCAGTATTTT

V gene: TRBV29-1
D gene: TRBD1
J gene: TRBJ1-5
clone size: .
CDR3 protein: CSVQQGAQPQHF
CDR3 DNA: TGCAGCGTCCAACAGGGGGCCCAGCCCCAGCATTTT

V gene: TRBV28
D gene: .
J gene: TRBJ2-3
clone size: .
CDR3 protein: CASSLSDSSTDTQYF
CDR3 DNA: TGTGCCAGCAGTTTAAGCGACAGCAGCACAGATACGCAGTATTTT

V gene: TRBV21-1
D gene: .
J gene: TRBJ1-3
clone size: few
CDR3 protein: CASSTTGHNEVDTIYF
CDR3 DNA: TGTGCCAGCAGCACGACGGGACATAACGAAGTGGACACCATATATTTT

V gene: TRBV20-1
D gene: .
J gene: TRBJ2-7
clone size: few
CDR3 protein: CSARVGAEQYF
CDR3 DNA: TGCAGTGCTAGAGTTGGGGCGGAGCAGTACTTC

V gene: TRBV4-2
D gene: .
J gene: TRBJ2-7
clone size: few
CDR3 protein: CASSQEYRGANYEQYF
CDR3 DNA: TGTGCCAGCAGCCAAGAGTATCGGGGGGCCAACTACGAGCAGTACTTC

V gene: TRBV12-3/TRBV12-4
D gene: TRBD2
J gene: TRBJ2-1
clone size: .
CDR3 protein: CASSSGLAGAYNEQFF
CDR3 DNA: TGTGCCAGCAGTTCTGGACTAGCGGGGGCCTACAATGAGCAGTTCTTC

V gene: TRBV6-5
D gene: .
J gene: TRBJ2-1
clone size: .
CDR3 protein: CASSYRYSHEQFF
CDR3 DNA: TGTGCCAGCAGTTATCGTTATAGCCATGAGCAGTTCTTC

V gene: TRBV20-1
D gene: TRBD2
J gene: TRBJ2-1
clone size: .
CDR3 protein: CSAQMGRKGAGRTGEQFF
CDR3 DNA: TGCAGTGCTCAGATGGGGAGGAAGGGAGCGGGACGTACGGGTGAGCAGTTCTTC

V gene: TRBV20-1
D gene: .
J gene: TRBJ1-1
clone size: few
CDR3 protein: CSASWGAVTEAFF
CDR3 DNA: TGCAGTGCTAGTTGGGGGGCTGTCACTGAAGCTTTCTTT

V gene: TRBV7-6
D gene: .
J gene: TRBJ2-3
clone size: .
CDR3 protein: CASSHLPDTQYF
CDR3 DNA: TGTGCCAGCAGCCACCTGCCAGATACGCAGTATTTT

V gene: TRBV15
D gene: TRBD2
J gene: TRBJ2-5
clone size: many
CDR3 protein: CATSSATPGGIQETQYF
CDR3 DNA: TGTGCCACCAGCAGTGCTACTCCGGGGGGTATACAAGAGACCCAGTACTTC